Many counts were recorded for the clone carrying this T cell receptor beta chain. No treatment of any kind had been given to any patient before thyroid surgery. These data originate in a study of metastatic and nonmetastatic thyroid tumors. Via MiXCR, TCRdb re-called the PCR reads. The sample includes 43,000 or so clones, about 4.3% of them seen just once. CDR1 and CDR2 (germline): SGDLS, YYNGEE. This CDR3 is 14 amino acids long. Trimming removed 1 base from V and 4 bases from J, with 8 bases in between. This clonotype originated in a female donor with papillary thyroid cancer or a benign thyroid nodule (not recorded which). Some clones in this sample may be carry-over from other donors' samples. This sequence joins TRBV9 and TRBJ2-2, with no clear D. Source material: blood. CDR3 bases: TGTGCCAGCAGCGTAACAACGGGCACCGGGGAGCTGTTTTTT. Translating gives CASSVTTGTGELFF. Drawing the rest from reference TRBV9 and TRBJ2-2, the complete variable domain is DSGVTQTPKHLITATGQRVTLRCSPRSGDLSVYWYQQSLDQGLQFLIQYYNGEERAKGNILERFSAQQFPDLHSELNLSSLELGDSALYFCASSVTTGTGELFFGEGSRLTVL.